The sequence of this T cell receptor (beta chain) was determined in a study of blood T cells in healthy people across ages. Overall study: Capture by template switching was about one barcoded beta molecule per two T cells.

With regard to this clonotype: Its target is unknown.

This CDR3 is 13 amino acids long. Trimming left V 2 bases short and J 5 bases short, with 12 bases between. Looked up from germline, CDR1 is DFQATT and CDR2 is SNEGSKA (reference sequence). Extractions gave at least 5.5 micrograms of total RNA per sample. General study results and limits: Long-lived donors had more naive CD4+ cells and higher diversity than aged donors. Higher naive T cell percentage went strongly together with higher TCR beta diversity.

Together with a sample-barcoded 5' primer, a J-beta primer mix was included in a second PCR lasting about 6 to 11 cycles. TCRdb analysed the 5' RACE reads with MiXCR anew, one entry per CDR3 protein. Of around 400,000 distinct CDR3 sequences in the sample, roughly half were seen once. The receptor's source is a man aged 55 to 70 in good health. The chain uses TRBV20-1 and TRBJ2-5, with TRBD2 as a possible D gene (7 bases). Sequences were obtained from blood. The chain's CDR3 is CSARRRGGETQYF. The CDR3 region has the DNA TGCAGTGCTAGACGTAGGGGGGGGGAGACCCAGTACTTC.